The sequence of this TCR beta chain was determined in a study of glioma-infiltrating T cells. With respect to this clonotype: The antigen remains unidentified. A much larger clonotype is one base distant, so this may be a read error.

Using RNA template, CDR3s of TCR alpha and beta were amplified with iRepertoire arm-PCR. Input was 100-400 ng of tissue mRNA or PBMC total RNA. Each CDR3 protein gets one entry after TCRdb re-called the multiplex PCR reads with MiXCR. The repertoire consists of about 180,000 distinct CDR3 sequences, with around 45% occurring once and the leading ten covering roughly 5.5%. Germline loops: CDR1 MNHEY, CDR2 SMNVEV (reference sequence). The CDR3 runs to 12 residues. Whole-study results and caveats: Above-expected tissue-blood divergence occurred in all gliomas, most in low-grade ones.

This TCR was recovered from a human donor with low-grade glioma or glioblastoma, undergoing nonglioma brain surgery, or in good health (not recorded which). The J gene is TRBJ2-6, the V gene TRBV27; maybe TRBD1 (5 bases). The source material was glioma tissue, nonneoplastic brain tissue, or PBMCs (not recorded which). The CDR3 DNA is TGTGCCAGCAGGACTGGGGCCAACGTCATGACTTTC. It codes for CASRTGANVMTF.